Given below is one T cell receptor beta chain in context. The specificity of this receptor is unknown. No much larger clonotype is one base removed from it; base qualities were not supplied. This sample stems from a study of blood T cells in healthy people across ages (dated by TCRdb to between 2014 and 2017). Some background on the complete study: Template switching captured roughly one uniquely barcoded TCR beta cDNA molecule per two T cells in model experiments. Donors of different ages were randomly distributed across sequencing lanes to avoid experimental bias. Using deep sequencing normalized with unique cDNA molecular identifiers, the study measured how TCR beta repertoire diversity changes with age. The study analyzed two additional independent replicas of 1 million unique cDNA reads from the same blood draw for two donors, one aged 18 to 30 and one aged 80 or older. Four age groups were formed from the donors: young (average roughly 15 years), middle-aged (approximately 40), aged (more than 55) and long-lived (roughly 88).

The study at large found these results: Observed TCR beta diversity per million T cells fell roughly linearly with age, and a significant reduction was already apparent by age roughly 40. Because profiling used bulk unsorted PBMCs, naive and antigen-experienced compartments could not be compared conclusively. There was a strong correlation between observed TCR beta diversity and the percentage of naive T cells measured by flow cytometry. The long-lived group showed more naive CD4+ T cells, fewer expanded clones and increased TCR diversity than the aged group, suggesting age selection. The CMV infection status of donors was not known, potentially confounding age-related changes in expanded clonotypes. Total diversity estimates from one million sequenced T cells were considered lower bounds and underestimates.

V is clipped by 5 bases and J by 8 bases, and the sequence between their germline boundaries is 18 bases long. The CDR3, from cysteine to phenylalanine, totals 15 residues. Only the CDR3 portion is preserved as DNA: 45 bases, with reading frame beginning at the first base. CDR1 and CDR2 are read off the germline V gene as SGHAT and FQNNGV. Library method: 5' RACE. The instrument given in TCRdb is Illumina HiSeq 2500. A second PCR of about 7 to 12 cycles was run with a J-beta primer mix and a sample-barcoded 5' primer. A unique molecular identifier was introduced onto each TCR beta cDNA molecule by a template-switch 5' adaptor carrying 12 random nucleotides. Each sample yielded at least 2.5 million CDR3-containing paired-end reads. First-strand cDNA synthesis was performed from all RNA using the Mint cDNA synthesis kit, with priming by a TRBC-specific oligonucleotide. Following uracil-DNA glycosylase treatment, a first 18-cycle PCR with universal primers M1SS and BC2_uni_R was performed on all cDNA. Under the source paper's analysis protocol: For normalization, 1 million high-quality reads were randomly selected from each sample, with every read carrying a distinct molecular identifier. Instead of being binned into consensus sequences, reads that shared molecular identifiers were thrown out. MiTCR, set to a Q25 quality threshold and the strictest error-elimination algorithm, was used for CDR3 identification, clonotype clustering and error correction. A nonparametric unseen species model with Euler transformation was used to estimate lower-bound total TCR beta diversity. TCRdb reanalyzed the raw reads on its own, using fastp at Q25 for trimming and MiXCR for clone calling, and kept in-frame beta chains. Rows with one shared CDR3 protein collapse into an entry with the most common genes and DNA. The V and J calls were determined by TCRdb, not by the authors. The sample table lists 1.5 million to 2 million distinct CDR3 sequences, around 36% of them with a count of one. The ten largest clones add up to about 11% of the sample.

The 35 to 40 donors, aged about 6 to 100 years, were systemically healthy Caucasian individuals from Russia. Each donor gave ten milliliters of peripheral blood, drawn into EDTA-treated Vacutainer tubes. PBMCs were isolated by Ficoll-Paque density-gradient centrifugation, with at least 6 million obtained per sample. Total RNA, at least 5 micrograms per sample, was extracted from PBMCs with Trizol reagent. Naive CD45RAhigh/CD27high T cell percentages were measured by flow cytometry on a PBMC aliquot from every donor. This TCR came from a woman between 25 and 40 years old in good health. The rearrangement joined TRBV11-2 to TRBJ1-4, and TRBD1 may be the D gene, going by 5 matching bases. Sequenced: blood. The DNA reads as follows: TGTGCCAGCAGCCAACAGGTTTCTAGAAGGGAAAAACTGTTTTTT. It translates to CASSQQVSRREKLFF.